The clone carrying this T cell receptor (beta chain) is a singleton in its sample. Its cognate antigen is unknown. These data come from a study of cytomegalovirus exposure and HLA in healthy donors. Background on the study: A previous analysis identified more than 100 million unique TCR beta sequences derived from roughly 180 million T cells. Study results and limitations: Per a prior analysis, the majority of TCR beta V segments were productive roughly 87% or roughly 30% of the time. A missense DCLRE1C variant was associated with V- and J-gene trimming of TCR beta chains in a later analysis, and an independent cohort replicated the association. In a later analysis, productive TCRs from donors in an Asian-associated ancestry cluster reportedly carried fewer N-insertions than the cohort mean.

PCR was performed using 60 Vbeta and 13 Jbeta primers. Profiled with immunoSEQ multiplex PCR; TCRdb holds only in-frame clones, not every one. This sample has some 140,000 clones; 80% occur once, and the top ten carry over 10%. Germline loops: CDR1 SGHAT, CDR2 FQNNGV. Between the trimmed V and J ends, which lost 3 bases and 5 bases, there was a span of 7 bases. The CDR3 has 13 residues. What was sequenced was PBMCs. The source of this sequence is a man aged 30 to 45 in good health and CMV-seropositive. This sequence joins TRBV11-2 and TRBJ1-4, with TRBD1 as a possible D gene (6 bases). In DNA form, the CDR3 reads TGTGCCAGCAGCTTCGGGACAAATGAAAAACTGTTTTTT. This sequence encodes CASSFGTNEKLFF.